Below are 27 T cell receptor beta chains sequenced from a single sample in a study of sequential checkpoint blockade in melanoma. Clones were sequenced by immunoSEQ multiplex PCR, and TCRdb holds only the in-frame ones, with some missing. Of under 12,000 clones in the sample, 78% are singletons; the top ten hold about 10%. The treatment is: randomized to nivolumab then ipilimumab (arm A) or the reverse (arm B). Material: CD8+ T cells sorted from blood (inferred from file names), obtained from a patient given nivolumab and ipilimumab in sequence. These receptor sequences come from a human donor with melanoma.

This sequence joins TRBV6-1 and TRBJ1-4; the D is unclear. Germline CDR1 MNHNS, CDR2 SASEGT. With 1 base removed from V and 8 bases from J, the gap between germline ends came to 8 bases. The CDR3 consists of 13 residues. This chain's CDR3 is CASSEDGEEKLFF. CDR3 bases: TGTGCCAGCAGTGAAGATGGAGAGGAAAAACTGTTTTTT.

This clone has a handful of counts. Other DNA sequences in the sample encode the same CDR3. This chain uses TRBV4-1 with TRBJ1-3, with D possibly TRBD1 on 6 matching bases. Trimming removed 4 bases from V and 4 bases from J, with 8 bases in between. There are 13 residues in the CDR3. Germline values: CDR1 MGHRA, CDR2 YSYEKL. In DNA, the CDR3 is TGCGCCAGCAGCCTCGGACAGGGAAACACCATATATTTT. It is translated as CASSLGQGNTIYF.

The CDR3 DNA sequence: TGTGCCAGCAGTTGGGAGGGGGGTGAGCAGTTCTTC. As protein: CASSWEGGEQFF. V is TRBV7-8 and J is TRBJ2-1, with a possible D match to TRBD2 (7 bases). The CDR3 is made up of 12 amino acids. Germline-derived CDR1 and CDR2 are SGHVS and FQNEAQ. Trimming removed 6 bases from V and 9 bases from J, with 12 bases in between. Supplemented by reference TRBV7-8 and TRBJ2-1, the full variable domain reads GAGVSQSPRYKVAKRGQDVALRCDPISGHVSLFWYQQALGQGPEFLTYFQNEAQLDKSGLPSDRFFAERPEGSVSTLKIQRTQQEDSAVYLCASSWEGGEQFFGPGTRLTVL.

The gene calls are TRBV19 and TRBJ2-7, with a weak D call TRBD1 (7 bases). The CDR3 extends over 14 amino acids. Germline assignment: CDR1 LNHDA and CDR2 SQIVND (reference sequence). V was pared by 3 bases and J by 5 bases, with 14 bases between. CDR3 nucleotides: TGTGCCAGTAGTATTCCAGGGGGGACTCACGAGCAGTACTTC. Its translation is CASSIPGGTHEQYF. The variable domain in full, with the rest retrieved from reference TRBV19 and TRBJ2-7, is DGGITQSPKYLFRKEGQNVTLSCEQNLNHDAMYWYRQDPGQGLRLIYYSQIVNDFQKGDIAEGYSVSREKKESFPLTVTSAQKNPTAFYLCASSIPGGTHEQYFGPGTRLTVT.

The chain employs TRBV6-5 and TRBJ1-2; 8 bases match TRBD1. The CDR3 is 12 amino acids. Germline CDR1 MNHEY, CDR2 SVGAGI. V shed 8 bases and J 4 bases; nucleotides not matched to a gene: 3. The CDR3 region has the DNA TGTGCCAGCGGCACAGGGGGCTATGGCTACACCTTC. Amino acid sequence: CASGTGGYGYTF.

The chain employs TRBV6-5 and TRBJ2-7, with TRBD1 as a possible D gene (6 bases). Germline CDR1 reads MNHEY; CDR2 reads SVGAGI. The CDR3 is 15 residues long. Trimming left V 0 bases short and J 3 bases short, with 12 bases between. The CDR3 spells CASSYSSRGFYEQYF. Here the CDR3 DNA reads TGTGCCAGCAGTTACTCCAGCAGGGGTTTCTACGAGCAGTACTTC.

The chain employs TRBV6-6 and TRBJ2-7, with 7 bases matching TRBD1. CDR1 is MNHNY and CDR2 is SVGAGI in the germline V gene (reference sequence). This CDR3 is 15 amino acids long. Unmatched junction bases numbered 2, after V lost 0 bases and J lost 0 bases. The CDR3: CASSYSGDSSYEQYF. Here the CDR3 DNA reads TGTGCCAGCAGTTACTCGGGGGACAGCTCCTACGAGCAGTACTTC.

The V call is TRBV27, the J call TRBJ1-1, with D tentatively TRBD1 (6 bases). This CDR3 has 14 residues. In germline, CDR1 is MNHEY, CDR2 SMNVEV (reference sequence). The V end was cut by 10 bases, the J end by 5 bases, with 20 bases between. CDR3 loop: CAIPTRRGGTEAFF. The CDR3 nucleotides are TGTGCCATCCCTACGCGAAGGGGGGGGACTGAAGCTTTCTTT.

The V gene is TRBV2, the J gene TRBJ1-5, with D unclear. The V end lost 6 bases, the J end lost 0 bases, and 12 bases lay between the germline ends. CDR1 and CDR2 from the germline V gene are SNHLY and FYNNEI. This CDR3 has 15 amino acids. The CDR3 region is CASRGGRNSNQPQHF. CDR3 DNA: TGTGCCAGCAGAGGCGGCAGAAATAGCAATCAGCCCCAGCATTTT.

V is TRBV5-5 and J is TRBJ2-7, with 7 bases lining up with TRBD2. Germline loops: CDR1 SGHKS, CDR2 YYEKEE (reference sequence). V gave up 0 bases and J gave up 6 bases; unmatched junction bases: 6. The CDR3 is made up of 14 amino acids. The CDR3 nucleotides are TGTGCCAGCAGCTTGGTTCCTAGCGGCCGCGAGCAGTACTTC. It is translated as CASSLVPSGREQYF.

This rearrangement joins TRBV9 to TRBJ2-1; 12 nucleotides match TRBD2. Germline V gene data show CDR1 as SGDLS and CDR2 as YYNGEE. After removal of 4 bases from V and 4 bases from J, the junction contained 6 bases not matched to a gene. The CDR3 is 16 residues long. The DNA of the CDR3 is TGTGCCAGCAGCCCAGTCCTAGCGGGGGGGTACAATGAGCAGTTCTTC. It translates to CASSPVLAGGYNEQFF.

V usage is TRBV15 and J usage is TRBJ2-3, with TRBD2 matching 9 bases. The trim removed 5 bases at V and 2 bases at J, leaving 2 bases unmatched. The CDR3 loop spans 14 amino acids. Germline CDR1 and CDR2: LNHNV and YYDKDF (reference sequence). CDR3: CATSASGATDTQYF. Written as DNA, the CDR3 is TGTGCCACCAGCGCTAGCGGGGCCACAGATACGCAGTATTTT.

CDR3 bases: TGTGCCAGCAGTTTATCCCCGTATGTTTTATACGAGCAGTACTTC. Translating it yields CASSLSPYVLYEQYF. The chain recombines TRBV27 with TRBJ2-7; the D is unclear. V lost 0 bases, J lost 4 bases, and 13 bases lay in between. Germline V CDR1 and CDR2: MNHEY, SMNVEV (reference sequence). CDR3 length equals 15 residues.

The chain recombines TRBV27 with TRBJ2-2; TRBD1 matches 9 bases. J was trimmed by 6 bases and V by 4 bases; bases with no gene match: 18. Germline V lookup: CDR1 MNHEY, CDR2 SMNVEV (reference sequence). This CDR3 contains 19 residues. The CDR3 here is CASSSDTGTGFFNAGELFF. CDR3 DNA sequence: TGTGCCAGCAGTTCTGACACCGGGACAGGGTTTTTCAACGCCGGGGAGCTGTTTTTT.

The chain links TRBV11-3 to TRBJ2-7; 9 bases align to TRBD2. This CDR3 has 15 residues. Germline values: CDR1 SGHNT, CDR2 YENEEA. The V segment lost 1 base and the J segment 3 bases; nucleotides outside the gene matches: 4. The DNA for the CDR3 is TGTGCCAGCAGCTTAGGACTAGCGGAGAGCTACGAGCAGTACTTC. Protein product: CASSLGLAESYEQYF.

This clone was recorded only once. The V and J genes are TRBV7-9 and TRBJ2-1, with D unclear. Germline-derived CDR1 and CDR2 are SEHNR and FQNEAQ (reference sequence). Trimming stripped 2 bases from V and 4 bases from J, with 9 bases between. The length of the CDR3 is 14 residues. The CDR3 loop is CASSLFSFYNEQFF. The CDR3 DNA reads TGTGCCAGCAGCTTATTCAGTTTTTACAATGAGCAGTTCTTC. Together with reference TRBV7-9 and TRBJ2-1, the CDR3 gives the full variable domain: DTGVSQNPRHKITKRGQNVTFRCDPISEHNRLYWYRQTLGQGPEFLTYFQNEAQLEKSRLLSDRFSAERPKGSFSTLEIQRTEQGDSAMYLCASSLFSFYNEQFFGPGTRLTVL.

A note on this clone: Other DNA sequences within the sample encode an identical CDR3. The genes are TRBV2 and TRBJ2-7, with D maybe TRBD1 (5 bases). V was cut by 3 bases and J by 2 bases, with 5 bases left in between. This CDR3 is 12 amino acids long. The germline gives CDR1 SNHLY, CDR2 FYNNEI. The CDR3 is CASSETAYEQYF. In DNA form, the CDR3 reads TGTGCCAGCAGTGAGACAGCCTACGAGCAGTACTTC.

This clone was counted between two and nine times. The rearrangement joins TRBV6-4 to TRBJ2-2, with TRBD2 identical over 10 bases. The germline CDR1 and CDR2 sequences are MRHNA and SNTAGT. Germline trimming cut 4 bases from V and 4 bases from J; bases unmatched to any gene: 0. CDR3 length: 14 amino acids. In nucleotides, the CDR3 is TGTGCCAGCAGTGCTAGCGGGAGCACCGGGGAGCTGTTTTTT. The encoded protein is CASSASGSTGELFF.

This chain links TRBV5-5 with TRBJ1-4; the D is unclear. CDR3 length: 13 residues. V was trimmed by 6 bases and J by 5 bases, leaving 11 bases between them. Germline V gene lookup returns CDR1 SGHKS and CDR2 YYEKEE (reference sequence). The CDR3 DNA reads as TGTGCCAGCACCTTAGACTTAAATGAAAAACTGTTTTTT. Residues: CASTLDLNEKLFF.

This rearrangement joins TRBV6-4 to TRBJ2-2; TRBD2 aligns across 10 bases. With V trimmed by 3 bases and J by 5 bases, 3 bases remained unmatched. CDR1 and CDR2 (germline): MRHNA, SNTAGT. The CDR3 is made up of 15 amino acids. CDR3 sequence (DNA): TGTGCCAGCAGTGAAGCTAGCGGGGGAACCGGGGAGCTGTTTTTT. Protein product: CASSEASGGTGELFF.

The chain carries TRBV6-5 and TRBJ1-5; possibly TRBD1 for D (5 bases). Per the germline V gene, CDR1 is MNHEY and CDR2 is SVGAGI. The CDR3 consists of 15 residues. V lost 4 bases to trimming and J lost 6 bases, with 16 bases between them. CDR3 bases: TGTGCCAGCAGTTCGGGCGGGGGGTCGAGTCAGCCCCAGCATTTT. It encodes CASSSGGGSSQPQHF.

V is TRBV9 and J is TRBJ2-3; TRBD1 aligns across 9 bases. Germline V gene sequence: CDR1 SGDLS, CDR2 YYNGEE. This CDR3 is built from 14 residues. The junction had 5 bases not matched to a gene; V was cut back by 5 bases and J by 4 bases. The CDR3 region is CASSWTGVADTQYF. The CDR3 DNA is TGTGCCAGCAGTTGGACAGGGGTGGCAGATACGCAGTATTTT.

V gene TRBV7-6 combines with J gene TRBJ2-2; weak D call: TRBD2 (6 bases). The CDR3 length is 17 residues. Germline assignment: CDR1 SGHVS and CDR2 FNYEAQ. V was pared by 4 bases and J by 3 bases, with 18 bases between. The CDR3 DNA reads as TGTGCCAGCAGCTCCCCGAGATTCGGGGGAGACACCGGGGAGCTGTTTTTT. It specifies CASSSPRFGGDTGELFF.

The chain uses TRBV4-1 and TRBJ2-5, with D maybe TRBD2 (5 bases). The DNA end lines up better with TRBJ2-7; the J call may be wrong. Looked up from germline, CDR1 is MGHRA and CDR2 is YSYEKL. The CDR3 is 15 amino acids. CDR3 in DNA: TGCGCCAGCAGCCAAGATCGTCCGGGGTCCTACGAGCAGTACTTC. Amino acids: CASSQDRPGSYEQYF.

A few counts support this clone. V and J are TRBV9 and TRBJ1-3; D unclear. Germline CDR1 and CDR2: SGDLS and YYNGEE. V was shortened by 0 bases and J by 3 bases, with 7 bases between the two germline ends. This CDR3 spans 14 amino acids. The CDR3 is CASSVEQFGNTIYF. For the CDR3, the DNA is TGTGCCAGCAGCGTAGAACAGTTTGGAAACACCATATATTTT.

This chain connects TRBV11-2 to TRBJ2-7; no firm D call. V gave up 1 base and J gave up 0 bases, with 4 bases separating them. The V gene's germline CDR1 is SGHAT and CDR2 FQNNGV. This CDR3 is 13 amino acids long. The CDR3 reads CASSLGSSYEQYF. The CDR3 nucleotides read TGTGCCAGCAGCTTAGGGAGCTCCTACGAGCAGTACTTC.

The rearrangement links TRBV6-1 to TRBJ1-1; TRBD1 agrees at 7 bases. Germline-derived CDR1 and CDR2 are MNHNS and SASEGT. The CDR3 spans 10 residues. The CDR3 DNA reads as TGTTGGGAGGACAGGACTGAAGCTTTCTTT. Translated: CWEDRTEAFF.